The 5 T cell receptor beta chains reported below all come from one sample, sequenced in a study of blood T cell repertoires in COVID-19. This table comes from immunoSEQ multiplex PCR, and its TCRdb copy is limited to in-frame clones, with some not included. The table records 300,000 to 400,000 clones, about 86% of them present only once. Sample: PBMCs or T cells enriched from blood (not recorded which). The receptors derive from a woman aged 40 to 49 with acute COVID-19.

The rearrangement joins TRBV7-3 to TRBJ2-1, with 9 bases lining up with TRBD1. This CDR3 region has 15 residues. The germline V gene has CDR1 SGHTA and CDR2 FQGTGA. Trimming removed 2 bases from V and 6 bases from J; junction bases left unmatched: 5. CDR3 DNA sequence: TGTGCCAGCAGCTTATCACAGGGGGCGGTCAATGAGCAGTTCTTC. This codes for CASSLSQGAVNEQFF.

The chain employs TRBV19 and TRBJ1-5; D remains ambiguous. The CDR3 has 13 residues. The V end lost 0 bases, the J end lost 6 bases, and 6 bases lay between the germline ends. CDR1 LNHDA and CDR2 SQIVND come from the germline V gene (reference sequence). The DNA for the CDR3 is TGTGCCAGTAGTATAGAACCGGTTCAGCCCCAGCATTTT. Its translation is CASSIEPVQPQHF.

V gene TRBV21-1 combines with J gene TRBJ2-3; TRBD1 was called by the table and not checked on the DNA. TRBV21-1 is assigned pseudogene status. This CDR3 has 18 residues. The CDR3 DNA sequence: TGTGCCAGCAGCGTAAGTAACGATCCCGGGACAGGGGAAGATACGCAGTATTTT. Translating gives CASSVSNDPGTGEDTQYF.

This sequence joins TRBV11-2 and TRBJ2-7; TRBD1 matches 9 bases. With 4 bases clipped from V and 2 bases from J, the junction kept 3 bases outside the gene matches. Germline V gene sequence: CDR1 SGHAT, CDR2 FQNNGV. The CDR3 is 14 residues long. In DNA form, the CDR3 reads TGTGCCAGCAGCTCGGGGACAGGGACCTACGAGCAGTACTTC. Translated, it gives CASSSGTGTYEQYF.

The J gene is TRBJ2-5, the V gene TRBV7-3, with 8 bases matching TRBD1. V trimming: 5 bases; J trimming: 1 base; junction bases outside the gene matches: 6. The germline V gene encodes CDR1 SGHTA and CDR2 FQGTGA. CDR3 length equals 15 residues. CDR3 sequence (DNA): TGTGCCAGCAGCCCAGGGGGCGCGACCCAAGAGACCCAGTACTTC. Translation gives CASSPGGATQETQYF.